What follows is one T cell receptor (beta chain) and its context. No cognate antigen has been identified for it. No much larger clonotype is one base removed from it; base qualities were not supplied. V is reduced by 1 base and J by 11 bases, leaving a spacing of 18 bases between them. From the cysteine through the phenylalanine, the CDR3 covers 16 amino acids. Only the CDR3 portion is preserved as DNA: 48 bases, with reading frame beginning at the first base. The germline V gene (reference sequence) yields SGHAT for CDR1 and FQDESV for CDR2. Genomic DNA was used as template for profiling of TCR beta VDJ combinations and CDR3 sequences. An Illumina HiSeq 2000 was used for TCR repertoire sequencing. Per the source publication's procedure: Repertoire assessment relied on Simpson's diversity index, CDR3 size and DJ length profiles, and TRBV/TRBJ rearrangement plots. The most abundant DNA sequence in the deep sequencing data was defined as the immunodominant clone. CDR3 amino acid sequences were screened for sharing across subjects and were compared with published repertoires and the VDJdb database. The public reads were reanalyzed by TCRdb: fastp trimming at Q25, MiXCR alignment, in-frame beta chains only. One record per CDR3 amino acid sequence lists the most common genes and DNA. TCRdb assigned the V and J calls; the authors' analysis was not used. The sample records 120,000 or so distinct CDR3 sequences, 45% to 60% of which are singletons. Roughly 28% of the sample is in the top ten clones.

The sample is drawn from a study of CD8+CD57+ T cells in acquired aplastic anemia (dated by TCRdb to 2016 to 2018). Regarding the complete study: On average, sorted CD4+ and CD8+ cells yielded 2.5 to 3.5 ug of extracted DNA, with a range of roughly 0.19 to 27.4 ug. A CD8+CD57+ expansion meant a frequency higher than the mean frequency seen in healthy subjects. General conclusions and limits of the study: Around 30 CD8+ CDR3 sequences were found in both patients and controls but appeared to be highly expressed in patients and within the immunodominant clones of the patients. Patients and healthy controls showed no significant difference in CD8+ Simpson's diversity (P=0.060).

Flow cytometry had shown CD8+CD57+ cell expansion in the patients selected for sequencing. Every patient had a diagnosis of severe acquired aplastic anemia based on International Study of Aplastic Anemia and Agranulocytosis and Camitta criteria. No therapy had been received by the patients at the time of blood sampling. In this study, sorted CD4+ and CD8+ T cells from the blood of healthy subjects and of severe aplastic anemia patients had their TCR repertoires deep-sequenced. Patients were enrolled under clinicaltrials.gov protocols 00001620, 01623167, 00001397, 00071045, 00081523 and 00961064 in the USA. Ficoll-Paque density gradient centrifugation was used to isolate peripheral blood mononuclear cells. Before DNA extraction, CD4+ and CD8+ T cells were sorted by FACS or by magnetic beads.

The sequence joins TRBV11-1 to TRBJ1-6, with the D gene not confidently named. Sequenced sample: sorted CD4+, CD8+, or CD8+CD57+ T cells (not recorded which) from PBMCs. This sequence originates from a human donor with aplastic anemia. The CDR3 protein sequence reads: CASSLGGSGLGAPLHF. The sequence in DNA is TGTGCCAGCAGCTTAGGTGGCAGCGGGTTGGGCGCACCCCTCCACTTT.